Reported below is one T cell receptor beta chain. There are a few counts of this clone. The antigen this receptor binds is unknown. No base quality values were provided; no much bigger clone lies one nucleotide off. Via the germline V gene (reference sequence), CDR1 is LGHDT and CDR2 YNNKEL. The CDR3 spans 17 residues, from the cysteine through the phenylalanine. This entry keeps only the CDR3 DNA: 51 bases, framed from base 1. V and J are trimmed by 0 bases and 7 bases, and the gene matches miss 9 bases of the junction. TCRbeta CDR3 regions were amplified from genomic DNA using the immunoSEQ Assay, a bias-controlled multiplex PCR. In the paper's pipeline: Within the assay, amplification of reference gene primers was used to estimate how many nucleated cells each sample contained. To quantify the absolute abundance of each unique TCRbeta CDR3 rearrangement, sequence reads were collapsed and filtered. Productive Simpson clonality was computed per sample as the square root of Simpson's diversity index over productive rearrangements. This is the immuneACCESS table as TCRdb keeps it, with only in-frame sequences that have V and J called. A part of the clones is gone; compared with another copy, unresolved V genes explain less than half, and the rest is unexplained. V and J calls and clone size follow that table, whereas D and trimming were derived from the DNA. The table for this sample lists tens of thousands of clones; approximately 87% of them were counted only once. The ten largest clonotypes hold approximately 15% of the sample.

The collaborating institutions used their own protocols to collect whole blood in K2EDTA tubes. For TCRbeta analysis, collaborators shipped samples in one of three forms: frozen whole blood, isolated PBMCs, or DNA extracted from either of those sample types. These data come from a study of blood T cell repertoires in COVID-19 (TCRdb year 2020). In the study overall: Collaborator samples came from the United States, Italy and Spain and covered acute and convalescent phases of COVID-19. The repertoires were released in a freely available public database meant as a resource for research on the immune response to SARS-CoV-2. Sample metadata almost always included a de-identified subject ID, COVID-19 status, age in years and sex. The dataset comprised deeply sampled blood TCRbeta repertoires from subjects exposed to, actively infected with, or recovered from COVID-19. The prospective study material was composed of cDNA or gDNA derived from T cells, B-cell-depleted T cells, or PBMCs. Where available, HLA class I and class II types were obtained from metadata supplied by the sample provider rather than from assay-based typing. Samples were obtained from the ongoing ImmuneRACE study (first 160 participants) and from 1,254 subjects provided by 6 global collaborators.

Points the paper makes about the study in general: The amount of clinical and demographic metadata varied by source and participant and was provided uncurated.

Recombination joined TRBV3-1 (or the pseudogene TRBV3-2) with TRBJ1-5; TRBD1 matches 10 bases in the middle. This TCR derives from a woman aged 70-85 years with acute or convalescent COVID-19. The source material was peripheral blood. DNA sequence: TGTGCCAGCAGCCAAGATAGTATGACAGGGGGCCGCCAGCCCCAGCATTTT. It specifies CASSQDSMTGGRQPQHF.